The 26 T cell receptor beta chains below were found in one sample sequenced in a study of blood T cell repertoires in COVID-19. Measured with immunoSEQ multiplex PCR; TCRdb has only the in-frame clones, and not every one. The sample has approximately 71,000 clones; about 88% are singletons. The sequenced material came from peripheral blood. All receptors derive from a human donor in a cohort sampled during active COVID-19.

The chain joins TRBV21-1 to TRBJ2-7; the table's D call, TRBD2, has no DNA check behind it. TRBV21-1 is flagged as a pseudogene. This CDR3 has 14 residues. As DNA, the CDR3 is TGTGCCAGCACGTATGGCGGGGGGGACTACGAGCAGTACTTC. This codes for CASTYGGGDYEQYF.

The chain couples TRBV6-5 to TRBJ1-2; no reliable D call. The CDR3 contains 15 residues. The germline V gene has CDR1 MNHEY and CDR2 SVGAGI. With 6 bases removed from V and 6 bases from J, the gap between germline ends came to 20 bases. CDR3 nucleotides: TGTGCCAGCAGGATATGGACGGCCGCCGGGGATGGCTACACCTTC. As protein: CASRIWTAAGDGYTF.

V and J are TRBV21-1 and TRBJ2-1; the table's TRBD2 call for D was not verified on the DNA. TRBV21-1 is shown as a pseudogene. The CDR3 has 13 residues. CDR3 in amino acids: CASRPAGGPEQFF. DNA of the CDR3: TGTGCCAGCCGCCCGGCGGGAGGACCTGAGCAGTTCTTC.

The CDR3 DNA is TGCAGCGTTGCGGAGACAGTAGGAAACACCATATATTTT. Its protein is CSVAETVGNTIYF. This chain links TRBV29-1 with TRBJ1-3; D possibly corresponds to TRBD1 (5 bases). Trimming removed 4 bases at V and 4 bases at J, with 11 bases between. The CDR3 covers 13 residues. Germline-derived CDR1 and CDR2 are SQVTM and ANQGSEA.

The V gene is TRBV18, the J gene TRBJ2-1, with a tentative D call TRBD2 (5 bases). The CDR3 extends over 15 amino acids. Germline CDR1 KGHSH, CDR2 LQKENI. V was trimmed by 3 bases and J by 8 bases, leaving 17 bases between them. The CDR3 protein is CASSPPSGLGYEQFF. The DNA for the CDR3 is TGTGCCAGCTCACCCCCCAGCGGCCTAGGATATGAGCAGTTCTTC.

This rearrangement joins TRBV7-2 to TRBJ2-4; possible D gene TRBD2, 6 bases. The CDR3 is made up of 14 amino acids. V was trimmed by 4 bases and J by 9 bases, leaving 16 bases between them. Germline CDR1 and CDR2: SGHTA and FQGNSA. CDR3 region: CASSSWGDSGIQYF. The CDR3 region has the DNA TGTGCCAGCAGCTCTTGGGGGGACTCAGGCATTCAGTACTTC.

The J gene is TRBJ2-2, the V gene TRBV6-6, with 8 nucleotides matching TRBD2. The CDR3 totals 15 residues. The junction had 10 bases not matched to a gene; V was cut back by 5 bases and J by 8 bases. The germline V gene encodes CDR1 MNHNY and CDR2 SVGAGI (reference sequence). The CDR3: CASSQDLAGKGELFF. The CDR3 coding sequence is TGTGCCAGCAGTCAAGATTTAGCGGGGAAAGGGGAGCTGTTTTTT.

The genes are TRBV7-2 and TRBJ1-4; D is ambiguous. The germline V gene encodes CDR1 SGHTA and CDR2 FQGNSA. V was clipped by 3 bases and J by 7 bases, with 6 bases between them. There are 12 residues in the CDR3. The CDR3 here is CASSFRGEKLFF. The CDR3 DNA is TGTGCCAGCAGCTTTAGAGGTGAAAAACTGTTTTTT.

V gene TRBV11-2 combines with J gene TRBJ2-1; 7 bases align to TRBD2. Germline CDR1 SGHAT, CDR2 FQNNGV. CDR3 length: 17 residues. With V trimmed by 6 bases and J by 9 bases, 20 bases remained unmatched. The CDR3 region is CASSFRARGSPGTEQFF. The CDR3 nucleotides read TGTGCCAGCAGTTTCCGGGCCCGCGGGAGCCCCGGGACTGAGCAGTTCTTC. Full variable domain (missing parts from reference TRBV11-2 and TRBJ2-1): EAGVAQSPRYKIIEKRQSVAFWCNPISGHATLYWYQQILGQGPKLLIQFQNNGVVDDSQLPKDRFSAERLKGVDSTLKIQPAKLEDSAVYLCASSFRARGSPGTEQFFGPGTRLTVL.

The J gene is TRBJ2-5, the V gene TRBV10-3, with D uncertain. The germline V and J ends were trimmed by 6 bases and 2 bases, with 4 bases remaining between them. The CDR3 has 11 amino acids. Germline V lookup: CDR1 ENHRY, CDR2 SYGVKD. In nucleotides, the CDR3 is TGTGCCATCAGGGCTCAAGAGACCCAGTACTTC. This sequence encodes CAIRAQETQYF.

The chain links TRBV5-5 to TRBJ2-1, with TRBD2 as a possible D gene (7 bases). The germline CDR1 and CDR2 sequences are SGHKS and YYEKEE (reference sequence). This CDR3 region has 15 residues. V lost 0 bases and J lost 2, with 9 bases in between. As DNA, the CDR3 is TGTGCCAGCAGCTTGGAGGGGGGGCCCTACAATGAGCAGTTCTTC. As protein: CASSLEGGPYNEQFF.

The rearrangement joins TRBV30 to TRBJ2-7; the match to TRBD1 covers 10 bases. Germline-derived CDR1 and CDR2 are GTSNPN and SVGIG (reference sequence). The CDR3 has 14 residues. The trim removed 4 bases at V and 3 bases at J, leaving 6 bases unmatched. This CDR3 reads CAWKAGTGDYEQYF. In nucleotides, the CDR3 is TGTGCCTGGAAAGCCGGGACAGGGGACTACGAGCAGTACTTC.

The chain carries TRBV12-5 and TRBJ2-1; D is possibly TRBD2 (6 bases). Germline CDR1 and CDR2: LGHNT and FRNRAP. The CDR3 spans 13 residues. V was clipped by 1 base and J by 9 bases, with 10 bases between them. This CDR3 is CASGLGDGSEQFF. The CDR3 nucleotides are TGTGCTAGTGGTTTGGGAGACGGGAGTGAGCAGTTCTTC.

This chain links TRBV5-6 with TRBJ1-4, with D unresolved. The V gene lost 1 base and the J gene lost 4 bases, with 14 bases spanning the gap. From germline, CDR1 is SGHDT and CDR2 YYEEEE. CDR3 size: 16 residues. The CDR3 DNA sequence: TGTGCCAGCAGCTTGAAAACAGCCGGCTTTAATGAAAAACTGTTTTTT. As protein: CASSLKTAGFNEKLFF.

This clone was recorded once. The chain links TRBV18 to TRBJ1-3, with D maybe TRBD1 (5 bases). Trimming took off 3 bases at V and 0 bases at J, with 9 bases between the two ends. The CDR3 sequence is 15 residues long. Per germline, CDR1 KGHSH and CDR2 LQKENI. The CDR3 spells CASSPGRASGNTIYF. In DNA form, the CDR3 reads TGTGCCAGCTCACCGGGCAGGGCCTCTGGAAACACCATATATTTT.

The rearrangement uses TRBV7-9 and TRBJ2-7, with a possible D match to TRBD2 (6 bases). This CDR3 spans 15 amino acids. The germline V gene has CDR1 SEHNR and CDR2 FQNEAQ (reference sequence). V was cut by 4 bases and J by 5 bases, with 18 bases left in between. The CDR3 region has the DNA TGTGCCAGCAGCTACCTGGGAGGATCCCCCGACGAGCAGTACTTC. Protein: CASSYLGGSPDEQYF.

The chain uses TRBV18 and TRBJ1-5; 10 bases are a match to TRBD1. CDR1 and CDR2 (germline): KGHSH, LQKENI. The CDR3 extends over 15 amino acids. Trimming cost V 1 base and J 7 bases; bases outside gene matches: 4. The CDR3 region has the DNA TGTGCCAGCTCACCACTAGGACAGGGGGGGCAGCCCCAGCATTTT. It translates to CASSPLGQGGQPQHF.

This clone was seen just once. The rearrangement joins TRBV7-9 to TRBJ2-3, with 7 bases fitting TRBD1. The length of the CDR3 is 14 residues. V gave up 4 bases and J gave up 5 bases; unmatched junction bases: 6. Germline CDR1 reads SEHNR; CDR2 reads FQNEAQ (reference sequence). In DNA form, the CDR3 reads TGTGCCAGCAGCTATCGGGACAGCCAAGATACGCAGTATTTT. Translating gives CASSYRDSQDTQYF. Full variable domain (remainder filled in from reference TRBV7-9 and TRBJ2-3): DTGVSQNPRHKITKRGQNVTFRCDPISEHNRLYWYRQTLGQGPEFLTYFQNEAQLEKSRLLSDRFSAERPKGSFSTLEIQRTEQGDSAMYLCASSYRDSQDTQYFGPGTRLTVL.

Many counts were recorded for this clone. V is TRBV28 and J is TRBJ1-2; D may be TRBD1 (5 bases). Germline V gives CDR1 MDHEN, CDR2 SYDVKM. This CDR3 has 14 amino acids. V was clipped by 7 bases and J by 4 bases, with 16 bases between them. The CDR3: CASTPRGVFYGYTF. The CDR3 DNA reads as TGTGCCAGCACTCCCCGGGGGGTGTTCTATGGCTACACCTTC.

This clone was found once. The chain carries TRBV6-5 and TRBJ2-7, with 10 bases identical to TRBD1. CDR3 length equals 14 residues. The germline V gene encodes CDR1 MNHEY and CDR2 SVGAGI. With V trimmed by 0 bases and J by 7 bases, 3 bases remained unmatched. The CDR3 here is CASSYSRGQGEQYF. The CDR3 DNA reads as TGTGCCAGCAGTTACTCCAGGGGACAGGGGGAGCAGTACTTC.

This clone showed up just a few times. This chain connects TRBV19 to TRBJ1-6, with 7 nucleotides matching TRBD1. The CDR3 sequence is 14 residues long. V gave up 8 bases and J gave up 4 bases; unmatched junction bases: 5. Per the germline V gene, CDR1 is LNHDA and CDR2 is SQIVND (reference sequence). The CDR3 DNA follows: TGTGCCAGTTGGGACAGAAGTTATAATTCACCCCTCCACTTT. This codes for CASWDRSYNSPLHF.

V and J are TRBV27 and TRBJ2-1; 9 bases are shared with TRBD1. The junction had 11 bases not matched to a gene; V was cut back by 6 bases and J by 8 bases. Germline CDR1 and CDR2: MNHEY and SMNVEV (reference sequence). The CDR3 runs to 15 residues. For the CDR3, the DNA is TGTGCCAGCAGCAGAATGACAGGGGGGTGGGATGAGCAGTTCTTC. It is translated as CASSRMTGGWDEQFF.

The V gene is TRBV6-6, the J gene TRBJ2-1; 9 bases fit TRBD2. CDR1 MNHNY and CDR2 SVGAGI come from the germline V gene (reference sequence). The V and J ends lost 10 bases and 6 bases, in that order; junction bases with no gene match: 7. This CDR3 region has 13 residues. CDR3: CATRSGRVNEQFF. In nucleotides, the CDR3 is TGTGCCACCCGTAGCGGGAGAGTCAATGAGCAGTTCTTC.

The genes are TRBV19 and TRBJ2-1; 7 bases map to TRBD1. This CDR3 has 16 amino acids. With 2 bases clipped from V and 5 bases from J, the junction kept 9 bases outside the gene matches. The germline V gene has CDR1 LNHDA and CDR2 SQIVND (reference sequence). This CDR3 is CASSITRGRVHNEQFF. The CDR3 DNA sequence: TGTGCCAGTAGTATAACGAGGGGGCGGGTTCACAATGAGCAGTTCTTC.

This clone was seen a handful of times. The rearrangement uses TRBV5-1 and TRBJ2-1, with D uncertain. Trimming shortened V by 5 bases and J by 2 bases, and 11 bases separated the two germline ends. The CDR3 totals 14 residues. The germline V gene has CDR1 SGHRS and CDR2 YFSETQ. CDR3 protein: CASSMSDAYNEQFF. Here the CDR3 DNA reads TGCGCCAGCAGTATGAGCGATGCCTACAATGAGCAGTTCTTC.

The V gene is TRBV12-5, the J gene TRBJ1-5; TRBD1 is a possible D gene (5 bases). V dropped 7 bases and J dropped 4 bases, with 11 bases sitting between them. This CDR3 is 13 amino acids long. Per germline, CDR1 LGHNT and CDR2 FRNRAP. This chain's CDR3 is CASAGLWNQPQHF. Written as DNA, the CDR3 is TGTGCTAGTGCGGGACTCTGGAATCAGCCCCAGCATTTT.